This T cell receptor beta chain was identified during a study of Ad26.COV2.S vaccination and SARS-CoV-2 variants. Whole-study findings and limits: Responses of T cells in total may have been underestimated by the TCR breadth and depth analyses. Spike-specific TCR breadth in vaccine recipients exceeded that seen in placebo recipients.

Regarding this clone: Its antigen remains unidentified.

The CDR3 runs to 13 residues. Germline V CDR1 and CDR2: SGHVS, FQNEAQ. V lost 3 bases and J 9 bases, leaving 12 bases between the germline ends. Treatment of the sample: around 19 received Ad26.COV2.S at low or high dose, single or two shots; several received placebo; per-sample allocation not given. The investigators took samples on day 63 after the first vaccine or placebo injection. The shot given was an Ad26 vector that makes Wuhan-strain SARS-CoV-2 spike. Produced via immunoSEQ multiplex PCR; TCRdb's table is partial and in-frame only. The table shows around 380,000 clones, with 70% to 90% occurring only once.

This receptor was identified in a person between 18 and 65 years old who received the Ad26.COV2.S COVID-19 vaccine or a placebo. The rearrangement uses TRBV7-8 and TRBJ2-1; possible D gene TRBD1, 6 bases. The sequenced sample was peripheral blood, obtained in a trial of Ad26.COV2.S vaccine versus placebo. The CDR3 bases are TGTGCCAGCAGCTTCACAGGGTTCGGTGAGCAGTTCTTC. It yields the protein CASSFTGFGEQFF. Combining the CDR3 with reference TRBV7-8 and TRBJ2-1 gives the whole variable domain GAGVSQSPRYKVAKRGQDVALRCDPISGHVSLFWYQQALGQGPEFLTYFQNEAQLDKSGLPSDRFFAERPEGSVSTLKIQRTQQEDSAVYLCASSFTGFGEQFFGPGTRLTVL.